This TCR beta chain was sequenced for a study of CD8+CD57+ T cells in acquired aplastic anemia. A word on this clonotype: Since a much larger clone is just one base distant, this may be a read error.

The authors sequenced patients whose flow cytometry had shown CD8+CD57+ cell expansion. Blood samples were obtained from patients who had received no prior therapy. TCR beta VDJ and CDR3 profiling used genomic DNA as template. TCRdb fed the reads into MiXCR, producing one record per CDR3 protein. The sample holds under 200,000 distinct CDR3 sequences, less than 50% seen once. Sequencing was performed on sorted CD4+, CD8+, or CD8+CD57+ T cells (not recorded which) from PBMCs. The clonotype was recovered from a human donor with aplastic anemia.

CDR3 DNA: TGTACCAGCAGCCCCAGCTCACTAGCGGGGGGCAATTTCAATGAGCAGTTCTTC. It translates to CTSSPSSLAGGNFNEQFF. The chain carries TRBV7-1 and TRBJ2-1, with 12 bases that match TRBD2. TRBV7-1 has ORF status, its function being uncertain. The CDR3 contains 18 residues.